This record covers a single T cell receptor beta chain. Its cognate antigen is unknown. Distinct nucleotide sequences in the sample also encode this CDR3. The protocol was immunoSEQ multiplex PCR, while the TCRdb copy is restricted to in-frame clones and leaves out a portion. Among 9,500 to 10,000 clones, roughly four fifths were seen once, and the ten largest hold about 4.6%. Time point reported: cycle 4 day 1 (C4D1), after five to seven weeks of nivolumab. Every patient was affected by relapse after autologous stem cell transplantation, while exposure to brentuximab vedotin was not uniform. By magnetic negative selection, CD4+ T cells were purified from thawed PBMCs. This specimen comes from a study of PD-1 blockade in classical Hodgkin lymphoma. Study details: Intravenous nivolumab at 3 mg/kg was given to patients every 2 weeks. Regarding the study as a whole: A reduction in baseline TCR diversity was reportedly seen in newly diagnosed patients relative to healthy donors.

The CDR3 has 14 amino acids. V lost 4 bases and J lost 1, with 10 bases in between. CDR1 SGHDN and CDR2 FVKESK come from the germline V gene. The source material was CD4+ T cells from blood, sampled before the fourth cycle of nivolumab. The rearrangement uses TRBV14 and TRBJ2-5, with D possibly TRBD1 on 6 matching bases. The clonotype originates from a human donor with classical Hodgkin lymphoma. The CDR3 DNA reads TGTGCCAGCAGCCTAAACAGGGCCCAAGAGACCCAGTACTTC. This translates into CASSLNRAQETQYF.